A selection of T cell receptor beta chains follows, all from one sample in a study of OX40 agonist ivuxolimab in advanced cancers. Measured with immunoSEQ multiplex PCR; TCRdb has only the in-frame clones, and not every one. In the table there are approximately 30,000 clones, more than 70% of which are singletons. Sequenced here: CD4+ or CD8+ T cells sorted from blood, sampled in a trial of the OX40 agonist ivuxolimab. These receptors were taken from an adult with an advanced solid tumor such as melanoma, head and neck, liver or kidney cancer. Both conserved end residues are part of each CDR3. A D gene is named only where the DNA matches it firmly. Some rows mark clone size as missing; the rest say once, few, many or name a class of expanded clone.

.	TRBV4-1	.	TRBJ1-5	TGCGCCAGCAGCCAGGGAGCGGGGGCGGGCAATCAGCCCCAGCATTTT	CASSQGAGAGNQPQHF
.	TRBV6-5	.	TRBJ2-5	TGTGCCAGCAGTTACGATGGGACCCAGTACTTC	CASSYDGTQYF
.	TRBV7-9	few	TRBJ2-7	TGTGCCAGCAGTAAGGCACAGGTCTACGAGCAGTACTTC	CASSKAQVYEQYF
.	TRBV4-1	.	TRBJ2-7	TGCGCCAGCAGCCAAGTAGCGGCTCCCGAGCAGTACTTC	CASSQVAAPEQYF
TRBD2	TRBV6-4	.	TRBJ2-2	TGTGCCAGCAGTGCCGGGACTAGCGACACCGGGGAGCTGTTTTTT	CASSAGTSDTGELFF
.	TRBV7-9	.	TRBJ2-7	TGTGCCAGCAGCTTAGCTGGGAGCTCCTACGAGCAGTACTTC	CASSLAGSSYEQYF
.	TRBV5-1	.	TRBJ2-2	TGCGCCAGCAGCTTGCGGACACGGACCGGGGAGCTGTTTTTT	CASSLRTRTGELFF
TRBD1	TRBV18	.	TRBJ2-7	TGTGCCAGCTCTCCAGGACAGGGCCACGAGCAGTACTTC	CASSPGQGHEQYF
.	TRBV18	.	TRBJ1-5	TGTGCCAGCTCACCACCTGGGGAGTGGCAGCCCCAGCATTTT	CASSPPGEWQPQHF
.	TRBV19	few	TRBJ2-1	TGTGCCAGTAGTGCGGGCCCCTTACCCAATGAGCAGTTCTTC	CASSAGPLPNEQFF
.	TRBV5-5	.	TRBJ1-4	TGTGCCAGCAGCTTTGAGACGGACTATAATGAAAAACTGTTTTTT	CASSFETDYNEKLFF
.	TRBV28	few	TRBJ2-7	TGTGCCAGCAGTTTATCATTGGACAGTTCGAGCTCCTACGAGCAGTACTTC	CASSLSLDSSSSYEQYF
.	TRBV4-1	.	TRBJ1-1	TGCGCCAGCAGCCAAGACCCGAACACTGAAGCTTTCTTT	CASSQDPNTEAFF
.	TRBV4-2	.	TRBJ2-1	TGTGCCAGCAGCCAAGATGGTGAGGGGGGGCGCCTAAGTGAGCAGTTCTTC	CASSQDGEGGRLSEQFF
.	TRBV9	.	TRBJ1-6	TGTGCCAGCAGCCATTCAACAGGGAACCCCTATAATTCACCCCTCCACTTT	CASSHSTGNPYNSPLHF
.	TRBV7-8	few	TRBJ2-3	TGTGCCAGCAGTAGGGGTTCAGATACGCAGTATTTT	CASSRGSDTQYF
.	TRBV27	.	TRBJ1-5	TGTGCCAGCAGTTGGGGGGGCAATCAGCCCCAGCATTTT	CASSWGGNQPQHF
TRBD2	TRBV6-1	.	TRBJ2-7	TGTGCCAGCAGTGCCGGGACTAGCGGAGACTCCTACGAGCAGTACTTC	CASSAGTSGDSYEQYF
TRBD1	TRBV13	.	TRBJ2-7	TGTGCCAGCAGCCCCGGACAGGGAATTTACGAGCAGTACTTC	CASSPGQGIYEQYF
.	TRBV30	.	TRBJ2-2	TGTGCCTGGAGTGTAAATGGGGAGAACACCGGGGAGCTGTTTTTT	CAWSVNGENTGELFF
.	TRBV30	.	TRBJ1-1	TGTGCCTGGAGCTGGGGCCACGGGACTGAAGCTTTCTTT	CAWSWGHGTEAFF
.	TRBV5-1	.	TRBJ1-4	TGCGCCAGCAGCTTGGGAGTTCAAGGGGTTAATGAAAAACTGTTTTTT	CASSLGVQGVNEKLFF
.	TRBV19	.	TRBJ2-7	TGTGCCAGTAGTATCGTCCAGGGCGTCGAGCAGTACTTC	CASSIVQGVEQYF
.	TRBV14	.	TRBJ2-7	TGTGCCAGCAGCCAAGGCGGGGGCAACGAGCAGTACTTC	CASSQGGGNEQYF
.	TRBV10-3	.	TRBJ1-4	TGTGCCATCAGTGATAATCCTGAAAAACTGTTTTTT	CAISDNPEKLFF
.	TRBV6-5	.	TRBJ1-5	TGTGCCAGCAGGGACAGTGTCAATCAGCCCCAGCATTTT	CASRDSVNQPQHF
TRBD1	TRBV15	.	TRBJ2-3	TGTGCCACCAGCAGAGATCGTGGGACAGGGGGCGGGGATACGCAGTATTTT	CATSRDRGTGGGDTQYF
.	TRBV29-1	.	TRBJ1-2	TGCAGCGTTGAAGATCCGACTAACTATGGCTACACCTTC	CSVEDPTNYGYTF
.	TRBV6-5	.	TRBJ2-7	TGTGCAACTTCTAGTGGAATCTACGAGCAGTACTTC	CATSSGIYEQYF
.	TRBV18	.	TRBJ2-5	TGTGCCAGCTCACCACCGCCGGGTGAGACCCAGTACTTC	CASSPPPGETQYF
.	TRBV5-6	once	TRBJ2-1	TGTGCCAGCAGCCCCCTCGGACAGCACAATGAGCAGTTCTTC	CASSPLGQHNEQFF
.	TRBV6-5	.	TRBJ2-7	TGTGCCAGCAGTTACTACGGACAGCACTACGAGCAGTACTTC	CASSYYGQHYEQYF
TRBD1	TRBV7-9	.	TRBJ1-2	TGTGCCAGCAGCTTCCCGGGACAGGCCTTTAACTATGGCTACACCTTC	CASSFPGQAFNYGYTF
.	TRBV30	.	TRBJ2-7	TGTGCCTGGAGTGTCCAGCCCTACGAGCAGTACTTC	CAWSVQPYEQYF
.	TRBV19	few	TRBJ1-5	TGTGCCAGTAGTCCGCAGGGAGGACATCAGCCCCAGCATTTT	CASSPQGGHQPQHF
.	TRBV27	.	TRBJ2-5	TGTGCCAGCAGTTTATCGCGAGGGGCCGAGACCCAGTACTTC	CASSLSRGAETQYF
.	TRBV5-4	.	TRBJ1-2	TGTGCCAGCAGCTTGACCATTCCGGGCCGCTCTGGCTACACCTTC	CASSLTIPGRSGYTF
.	TRBV6-5	.	TRBJ2-2	TGTGCCAGCAGTTACTTGAGTGCGAACACCGGGGAGCTGTTTTTT	CASSYLSANTGELFF
TRBD1	TRBV4-1	.	TRBJ2-2	TGCGCCAGCAGCCACGCCGGGACAGGGGTATCGGGGGAGCTGTTTTTT	CASSHAGTGVSGELFF
TRBD2	TRBV28	.	TRBJ2-7	TGTGCCAGCAGTCGTCCTAGCGGGAGGCGAGTCGGTTACGAGCAGTACTTC	CASSRPSGRRVGYEQYF
.	TRBV9	.	TRBJ2-7	TGTGCCAGCAGCGTAGGAGGCAGCGCAACCTACGAGCAGTACTTC	CASSVGGSATYEQYF
.	TRBV19	.	TRBJ2-3	TGTGCCAGTAGCGTCTGGGAGGGGGCGCCGGCAGATACGCAGTATTTT	CASSVWEGAPADTQYF